These T cell receptor beta chains were read from a single sample in a study of blood T cell repertoires in COVID-19. Sequencing was performed with immunoSEQ multiplex PCR; in TCRdb, only in-frame clones are kept and a portion is missing. The table lists 170,000 or so clones, just over 85% of them singletons. Sequenced: PBMCs or T cells enriched from blood (not recorded which). The receptors stem from a woman aged 18-35 years who had recovered from COVID-19. Both conserved end residues are part of each CDR3. A D gene is named only where the DNA matches it firmly. The size entry is marked missing in some rows and otherwise reads once, few, many or a size class.

size,D,V,J,DNA,CDR3
NA,TRBD1,TRBV28,TRBJ1-1,TGTGCCAGCAGACGGACAGGGGTGAACACTGAAGCTTTCTTT,CASRRTGVNTEAFF
NA,TRBD2,TRBV7-3,TRBJ2-7,TGTGCCAGCAGCGCCGCTAGCGGGAGCTCCTACGAGCAGTACTTC,CASSAASGSSYEQYF
once,TRBD2,TRBV3-1/TRBV3-2,TRBJ2-1,TGTGCCAGCAGCCAAGGGAGTGGGACTAGCGGACGTAATTACAATGAGCAGTTCTTC,CASSQGSGTSGRNYNEQFF
NA,TRBD2,TRBV28,TRBJ2-3,TGTGCCAGCAGGGGGACTAGCGCTTCCACAGATACGCAGTATTTT,CASRGTSASTDTQYF
NA,NA,TRBV4-2,TRBJ1-6,TGTGCCAGCAGCCAAGAAGTTCGACCGGGGAATTCACCCCTCCACTTT,CASSQEVRPGNSPLHF
few,NA,TRBV11-2,TRBJ1-4,TGTGCCAGCAGCCCCCGTTACAGCTCTAATGAAAAACTGTTTTTT,CASSPRYSSNEKLFF
NA,TRBD2,TRBV3-1/TRBV3-2,TRBJ2-2,TGTGCCAGCAGCCAAGGAGGGAGGGACGGGGAGCTGTTTTTT,CASSQGGRDGELFF
NA,NA,TRBV4-1,TRBJ1-5,TGCGCCAGCAGCCAGGCGGCGATTAGCAATCAGCCCCAGCATTTT,CASSQAAISNQPQHF
few,NA,TRBV9,TRBJ2-2,TGTGCCAGCACCCCAGGGAACACCGGGGAGCTGTTTTTT,CASTPGNTGELFF
NA,NA,TRBV18,TRBJ1-1,TGTGCCAGCTCACCGCCCGCATGGGGGGGGGTTGAGACTGAAGCTTTCTTT,CASSPPAWGGVETEAFF
NA,TRBD1,TRBV11-2,TRBJ2-3,TGTGCCAGCAGCGAATCGGGACAGGGGGCAAATACGCAGTATTTT,CASSESGQGANTQYF
NA,TRBD1,TRBV27,TRBJ1-2,TGTGCCAGCAGTCAGGGACAGGGGGCCTATGGCTACACCTTC,CASSQGQGAYGYTF
NA,NA,TRBV28,TRBJ1-1,TGTGCCAGCAGTTTTGGTGGAGGGAACACTGAAGCTTTCTTT,CASSFGGGNTEAFF
NA,NA,TRBV28,TRBJ2-7,TGTGCCAGCGGCACTACAGGGCCTAGCTACGAGCAGTACTTC,CASGTTGPSYEQYF
NA,NA,TRBV19,TRBJ1-1,TGTGCCAGTAGTCCCCGACAGGCGAGGGTGAACACTGAAGCTTTCTTT,CASSPRQARVNTEAFF
NA,NA,TRBV3-1/TRBV3-2,TRBJ1-2,TGTGCCAGCAGTAAACAGGTGCCGAACTATGGCTACACCTTC,CASSKQVPNYGYTF